This TCR beta chain was recorded in a study of T cell repertoires in cytomegalovirus infection (dated 2019 in TCRdb). General notes on the study: Donor HLA type was relevant to the analysis, because carriage of CMV infection together with the matching HLA type was indicated by public TCR beta signatures. Study-level results and caveats: The ex vivo response was dominated by HLA-C-restricted CMV-specific TCR beta clonotypes, which also provided the single most frequent clonotype in two of eight donors. Cumulative frequency of public TCR beta family members discriminated carriers of CMV infection plus the relevant HLA type in this cohort and an independent roughly 320-donor cohort.

Based on the germline V gene, the CDR1 and CDR2 sequences are SGHTA and FQGNSA. V trim: 5 bases; J trim: 4 bases; unmatched bases: 7. The CDR3 runs 15 amino acids, cysteine and phenylalanine included. Left in the record is the CDR3 DNA by itself, 45 bases read in frame from the first base. The table lists this clonotype with many counts. This clone's antigen is unknown. Qualities for individual bases were not recorded, and no much larger clone is one base off. This sample was sequenced with an Illumina HiSeq 1500. TCRdb trimmed public reads at Q25 via fastp, called clones via MiXCR and kept in-frame beta chains. Duplicate CDR3 protein sequences are folded into a single record with the most common DNA and genes. The sample contains 400,000 or so distinct CDR3 sequences, around a sixth of them found a single time. Of the sample, about 10% falls within the top ten clones.

The TCR comes from a human donor in good health (CMV status not recorded). Some clones in this sample may be carry-over from other donors' samples. The rearrangement joined TRBV7-2 to TRBJ2-2, with TRBD1 matching 7 junction bases. The sample was PBMCs. The CDR3 region: CASSPRGQATGELFF. The bases read TGTGCCAGCAGCCCGCGCGGACAGGCCACCGGGGAGCTGTTTTTT.